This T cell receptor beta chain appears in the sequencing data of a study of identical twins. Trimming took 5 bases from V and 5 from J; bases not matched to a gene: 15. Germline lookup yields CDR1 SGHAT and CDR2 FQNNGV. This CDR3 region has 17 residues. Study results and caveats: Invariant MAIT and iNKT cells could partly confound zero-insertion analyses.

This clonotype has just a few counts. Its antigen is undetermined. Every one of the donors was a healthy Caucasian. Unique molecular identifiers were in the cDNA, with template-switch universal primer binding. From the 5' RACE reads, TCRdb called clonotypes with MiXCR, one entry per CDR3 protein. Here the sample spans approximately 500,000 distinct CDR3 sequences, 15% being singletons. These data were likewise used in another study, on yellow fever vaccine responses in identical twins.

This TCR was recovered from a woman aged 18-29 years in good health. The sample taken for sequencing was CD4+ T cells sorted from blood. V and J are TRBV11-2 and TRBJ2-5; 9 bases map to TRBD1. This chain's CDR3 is CASSPRAGTGRLETQYF. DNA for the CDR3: TGTGCCAGCAGCCCGAGAGCCGGGACAGGGCGCTTGGAGACCCAGTACTTC. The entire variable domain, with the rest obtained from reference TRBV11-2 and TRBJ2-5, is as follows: EAGVAQSPRYKIIEKRQSVAFWCNPISGHATLYWYQQILGQGPKLLIQFQNNGVVDDSQLPKDRFSAERLKGVDSTLKIQPAKLEDSAVYLCASSPRAGTGRLETQYFGPGTRLLVL.